Presented here are 16 T cell receptor beta chains from one specimen sequenced in a study of blood T cell repertoires in COVID-19 (dated by TCRdb to 2020 to 2021). Library prep was done by the immunoSEQ multiplex PCR assay. TCRdb stores this immuneACCESS table with in-frame sequences only. Part of the clones is absent; in the studies checked, under half of the shortfall reflects unresolved V genes, and no reason is known for the rest. This sample lists fewer than 150,000 clones; 85% to 90% were detected once. The ten largest clones take up more than 5% of the sample. Sequenced input: peripheral blood. These TCRs come from a human donor in a cohort sampled during active COVID-19.

The V call is TRBV28, the J call TRBJ1-2, with 9 bases identical to TRBD1. With 2 bases clipped from V and 4 bases from J, the junction kept 5 bases outside the gene matches. This CDR3 is built from 15 residues. Germline V gene sequence: CDR1 MDHEN, CDR2 SYDVKM. The chain's CDR3 is CASSLNRQGGYGYTF. The CDR3 coding sequence is TGTGCCAGCAGTTTAAACCGACAGGGGGGCTATGGCTACACCTTC.

The CDR3 spells CASSALAGGGEQYF. CDR3 coding DNA: TGTGCCAGCAGCGCCCTAGCGGGAGGAGGTGAGCAGTACTTC. The chain couples TRBV7-6 to TRBJ2-7, with TRBD2 matching 11 bases. Germline V gives CDR1 SGHVS, CDR2 FNYEAQ. V trimming: 5 bases; J trimming: 7 bases; junction bases outside the gene matches: 7. The CDR3 contains 14 residues.

The J gene is TRBJ2-7, the V gene TRBV7-3; D is unresolved. Per germline, CDR1 SGHTA and CDR2 FQGTGA. V was cut by 2 bases and J by 7 bases, with 24 bases left in between. CDR3 length: 17 residues. For the CDR3, the DNA is TGTGCCAGCAGCTTACACGGCTTGCCGCCCCCTCTGAGGGAGCAGTACTTC. Its translation is CASSLHGLPPPLREQYF.

The V call is TRBV5-4, the J call TRBJ1-2; the D is unclear. Germline lookup yields CDR1 SGHNT and CDR2 YYREEE (reference sequence). V dropped 4 bases and J dropped 7 bases, with 17 bases sitting between them. The CDR3 length is 14 residues. CDR3 region: CASSQPAWEGGYTF. DNA for the CDR3: TGTGCCAGCAGCCAACCCGCATGGGAGGGTGGCTACACCTTC.

V is TRBV7-6 and J is TRBJ1-2, with 9 bases lining up with TRBD1. CDR3 length: 15 amino acids. The germline V gene encodes CDR1 SGHVS and CDR2 FNYEAQ. V lost 5 bases, J lost 7 bases, and 11 bases stayed unmatched. CDR3 protein: CASSPGGTGLGGYTF. The CDR3, as DNA: TGTGCCAGCAGCCCCGGGGGGACAGGGCTGGGTGGCTACACCTTC. The entire variable domain, with the rest obtained from reference TRBV7-6 and TRBJ1-2, is as follows: GAGVSQSPRYKVTKRGQDVALRCDPISGHVSLYWYRQALGQGPEFLTYFNYEAQQDKSGLPNDRFSAERPEGSISTLTIQRTEQRDSAMYRCASSPGGTGLGGYTFGSGTRLTVV.

This chain uses TRBV5-1 with TRBJ1-1; 10 bases are shared with TRBD1. This CDR3 is 14 amino acids long. Germline CDR1 and CDR2: SGHRS and YFSETQ. V shed 3 bases and J 1 base; nucleotides not matched to a gene: 0. CDR3 bases: TGCGCCAGCAGCTGGGACAGGGGGAACACTGAAGCTTTCTTT. Translation gives CASSWDRGNTEAFF.

This sequence joins TRBV9 and TRBJ1-2; 8 bases align to TRBD1. Germline values: CDR1 SGDLS, CDR2 YYNGEE. V shed 0 bases, J shed 3 bases, and the junction held 4 bases outside the gene matches. The CDR3 is 15 amino acids. Written as DNA, the CDR3 is TGTGCCAGCAGCGTAGAGCCAGGGGGCGACTATGGCTACACCTTC. Translated: CASSVEPGGDYGYTF. The full variable domain, rest sourced from reference TRBV9 and TRBJ1-2, is DSGVTQTPKHLITATGQRVTLRCSPRSGDLSVYWYQQSLDQGLQFLIQYYNGEERAKGNILERFSAQQFPDLHSELNLSSLELGDSALYFCASSVEPGGDYGYTFGSGTRLTVV.

Only one count was recorded for this clone. This rearrangement joins TRBV5-1 to TRBJ2-5; D possibly corresponds to TRBD2 (5 bases). The CDR3 has 15 amino acids. V dropped 4 bases and J dropped 4 bases, with 17 bases sitting between them. Germline V gives CDR1 SGHRS, CDR2 YFSETQ. CDR3 residues: CASSRGRVGGETQYF. CDR3 in DNA: TGCGCCAGCAGCCGGGGTAGGGTTGGAGGAGAGACCCAGTACTTC.

The rearrangement joins TRBV7-2 to TRBJ2-4, with TRBD2 matching over 14 bases. Germline loops: CDR1 SGHTA, CDR2 FQGNSA. V dropped 3 bases and J dropped 3; count of bases not matched to a gene: 7. The CDR3 totals 18 residues. CDR3 DNA sequence: TGTGCCAGCAGCTTGGGGACTAGCGGGAGATCGGGCAAAAACATTCAGTACTTC. This gives the protein CASSLGTSGRSGKNIQYF.

With respect to this clone: One end of the junction does not line up with germline, which may come from a read error. The chain recombines TRBV7-7 with TRBJ2-1, with 10 bases matching TRBD2. There are 15 residues in the CDR3. Germline CDR1 SSHAT, CDR2 FNYEAQ (reference sequence). CDR3 protein: CASSLSSGGYNEQFF. The CDR3 coding sequence is TGTGCTAGCAGCTTATCTAGCGGGGGCTACAATGAGCAGTTCTTC.

The J gene is TRBJ1-5, the V gene TRBV5-4; perhaps TRBD1 as D (5 bases). Trimming removed 0 bases from V and 4 bases from J, with 5 bases in between. The CDR3 runs to 13 residues. In germline, CDR1 is SGHNT, CDR2 YYREEE (reference sequence). The CDR3 protein is CASSLDRNQPQHF. CDR3 coding DNA: TGTGCCAGCAGCTTGGACAGGAATCAGCCCCAGCATTTT.

The chain joins TRBV9 to TRBJ1-2, with 9 positions matching TRBD1. Looked up from germline, CDR1 is SGDLS and CDR2 is YYNGEE. The CDR3 loop spans 13 amino acids. J lost 4 bases, V lost 8 bases, and 6 bases had no gene match. CDR3 bases: TGTGCCAGAGGGGGGACAGGGATCTATGGCTACACCTTC. Its translation is CARGGTGIYGYTF.

V gene TRBV9 combines with J gene TRBJ2-5; TRBD2 matches at 16 bases. CDR3 length equals 17 residues. The germline V gene encodes CDR1 SGDLS and CDR2 YYNGEE. V gave up 2 bases and J gave up 2 bases; unmatched junction bases: 3. Written as DNA, the CDR3 is TGTGCCAGCAGCGTTGGGACTAGCGGGGGGGCTCAAGAGACCCAGTACTTC. Its protein product is CASSVGTSGGAQETQYF.

This clone showed up just a few times. The rearrangement joins TRBV27 to TRBJ1-2; 9 bases are shared with TRBD1. The V gene end was trimmed by 7 bases and the J gene end by 4 bases; junction bases not matched to a gene: 10. Looked up from germline, CDR1 is MNHEY and CDR2 is SMNVEV (reference sequence). The CDR3 is 15 residues long. This CDR3 reads CASTFKGTGRYGYTF. The DNA of the CDR3 is TGTGCCAGCACCTTTAAGGGGACAGGGCGCTATGGCTACACCTTC.

The V gene is TRBV6-2 or TRBV6-3, the J gene TRBJ1-5; no firm D call. CDR1 is MNHEY, CDR2 SVGEGT, per germline. V was cut by 5 bases and J by 7 bases, with 24 bases left in between. The CDR3 length is 17 residues. The CDR3 region has the DNA TGTGCCAGCAGTCACCCGCTAATCGACGGGTCAGAGCAGCCCCAGCATTTT. Protein product: CASSHPLIDGSEQPQHF.

The chain uses TRBV27 and TRBJ2-1, with 15 bases aligning to TRBD2. Trimming at V came to 3 bases and at J to 7 bases, leaving 1 base not matched to a gene. Germline CDR1 reads MNHEY; CDR2 reads SMNVEV (reference sequence). CDR3 length equals 15 residues. This CDR3 is CASSLGTSGRNEQFF. CDR3 in DNA: TGTGCCAGCAGTTTGGGGACTAGCGGGAGGAATGAGCAGTTCTTC.